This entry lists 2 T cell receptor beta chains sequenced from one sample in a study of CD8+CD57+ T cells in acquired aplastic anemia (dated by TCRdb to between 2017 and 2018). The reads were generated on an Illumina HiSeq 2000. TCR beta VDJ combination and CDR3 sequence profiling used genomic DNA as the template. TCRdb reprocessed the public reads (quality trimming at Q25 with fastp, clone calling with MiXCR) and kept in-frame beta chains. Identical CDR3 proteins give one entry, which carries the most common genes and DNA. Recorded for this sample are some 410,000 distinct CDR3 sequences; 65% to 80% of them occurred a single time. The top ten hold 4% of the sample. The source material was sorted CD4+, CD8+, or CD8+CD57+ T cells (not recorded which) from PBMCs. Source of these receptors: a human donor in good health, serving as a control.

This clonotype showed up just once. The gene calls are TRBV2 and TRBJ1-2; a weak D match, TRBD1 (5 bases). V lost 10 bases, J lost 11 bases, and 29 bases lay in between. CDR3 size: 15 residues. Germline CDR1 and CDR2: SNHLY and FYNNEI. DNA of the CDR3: TGTGCCACCAGCAGAGATCCCCAACAGGAGTACCAGTACACCTTC. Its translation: CATSRDPQQEYQYTF.

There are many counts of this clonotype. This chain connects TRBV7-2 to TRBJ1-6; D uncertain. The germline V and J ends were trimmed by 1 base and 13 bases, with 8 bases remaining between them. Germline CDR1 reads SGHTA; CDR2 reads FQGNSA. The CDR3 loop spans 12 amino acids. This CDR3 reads CASSLGGGPLHF. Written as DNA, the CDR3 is TGTGCCAGCAGCTTAGGGGGAGGGCCCCTCCACTTT.